Listed below are T cell receptor beta chains from one sample, sequenced in a study. TCRdb called the 5' RACE reads again in MiXCR, with one record for every CDR3 protein. The sample holds approximately 31,000 distinct CDR3 sequences, about 26% seen once. Sequencing was done on a sample of naive CD4+ T cells sorted from a lymph node. These receptors originate from a female donor with breast cancer. The CDR3 runs from the conserved cysteine through the conserved F or W.

TRBJ2-1 | TRBV27 | CASSRNRGDNEQFF
TRBJ1-1 | TRBV5-1 | CASSSPSTEAFF
TRBJ1-2 | TRBV10-3 | CAISQGQGDLYGYTF
TRBJ1-1 | TRBV6-2/TRBV6-3 | CASSYSRGAGRVNTEAFF
TRBJ1-2 | TRBV15 | CATSRVGTYGYTF
TRBJ1-5 | TRBV2 | CASSGQGVDNQPQHF
TRBJ2-7 | TRBV28 | CASSFGGLVGTYEQYF
TRBJ2-5 | TRBV4-1 | CASSQVQGETQYF
TRBJ1-2 | TRBV7-2 | CASSLARDYGYTF
TRBJ2-3 | TRBV7-3 | CASSLIGLISDTQYF